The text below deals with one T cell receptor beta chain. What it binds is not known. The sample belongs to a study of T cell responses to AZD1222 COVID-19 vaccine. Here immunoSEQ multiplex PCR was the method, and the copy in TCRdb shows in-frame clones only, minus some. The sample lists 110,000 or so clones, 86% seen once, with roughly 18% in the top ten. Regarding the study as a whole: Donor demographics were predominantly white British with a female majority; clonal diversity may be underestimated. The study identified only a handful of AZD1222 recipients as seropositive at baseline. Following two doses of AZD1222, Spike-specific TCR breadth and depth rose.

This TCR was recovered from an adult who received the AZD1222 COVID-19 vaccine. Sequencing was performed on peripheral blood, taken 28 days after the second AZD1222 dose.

The CDR3 nucleotides read TGTGCCAGCTCAAAAGGGGATGGCTACACCTTC. This translates into CASSKGDGYTF. The rearrangement uses TRBV18 and TRBJ1-2, with TRBD1 as a possible D gene (5 bases). The CDR3 has 11 amino acids. Germline assignment: CDR1 KGHSH and CDR2 LQKENI. V lost 5 bases and J 6 bases, leaving 7 bases between the germline ends.